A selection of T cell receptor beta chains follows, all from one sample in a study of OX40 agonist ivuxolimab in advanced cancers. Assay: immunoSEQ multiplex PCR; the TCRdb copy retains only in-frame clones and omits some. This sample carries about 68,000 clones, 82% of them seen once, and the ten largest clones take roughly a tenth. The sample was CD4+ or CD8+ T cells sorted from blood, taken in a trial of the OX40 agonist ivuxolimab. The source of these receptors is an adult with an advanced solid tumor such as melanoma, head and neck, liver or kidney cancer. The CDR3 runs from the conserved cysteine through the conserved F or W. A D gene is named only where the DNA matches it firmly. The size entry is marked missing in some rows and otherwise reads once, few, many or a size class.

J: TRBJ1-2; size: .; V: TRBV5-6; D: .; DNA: TGTGCCAGCAGTCCTGGGCAGTCCGGCTATGGCTACACCTTC; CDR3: CASSPGQSGYGYTF
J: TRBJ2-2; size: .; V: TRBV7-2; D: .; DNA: TGTGCCAGCAGCCCTTCTAACACCGGGGAGCTGTTTTTT; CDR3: CASSPSNTGELFF
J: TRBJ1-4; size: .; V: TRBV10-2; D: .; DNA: TGCGCCAGCAGTGAGATCCGAAGGGGGAATGAAAAACTGTTTTTT; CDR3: CASSEIRRGNEKLFF
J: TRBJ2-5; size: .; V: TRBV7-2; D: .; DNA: TGTGCCAGCAGCCTCGCCGGAGCGGAAGAGACCCAGTACTTC; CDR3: CASSLAGAEETQYF
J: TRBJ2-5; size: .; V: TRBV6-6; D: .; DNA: TGTGCCAGCAACCCACAGGGGGCGGGGGGAGAGACCCAGTACTTC; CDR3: CASNPQGAGGETQYF
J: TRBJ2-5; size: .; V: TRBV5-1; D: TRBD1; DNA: TGCGCCAGCAGCGACCCGGGACAGCAAGAGACCCAGTACTTC; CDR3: CASSDPGQQETQYF
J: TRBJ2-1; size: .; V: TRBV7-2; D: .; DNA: TGTGCCAGCAGCTTAGGGCCCACAGGGAGGTACTACAATGAGCAGTTCTTC; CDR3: CASSLGPTGRYYNEQFF
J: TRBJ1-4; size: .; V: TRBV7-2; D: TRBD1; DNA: TGTGCCAGCAGCCCGGACAGGGGGCTAGAAAAACTGTTTTTT; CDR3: CASSPDRGLEKLFF
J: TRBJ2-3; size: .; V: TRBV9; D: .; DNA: TGTGCCAGCAGCCCCGGGACAATACGCACAGATACGCAGTATTTT; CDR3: CASSPGTIRTDTQYF
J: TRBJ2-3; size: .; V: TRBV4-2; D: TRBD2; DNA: TGTGCCAGCAGGGCGGGAGAGTCGTATACGCAGTATTTT; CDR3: CASRAGESYTQYF
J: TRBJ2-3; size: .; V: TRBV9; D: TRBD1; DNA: TGTGCCAGCGCCGGGACAGGTGGCACAGATACGCAGTATTTT; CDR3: CASAGTGGTDTQYF
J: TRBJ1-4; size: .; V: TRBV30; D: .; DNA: TGTGCCTGGAGTGTAGGCAGCGGTGAAAAACTGTTTTTT; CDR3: CAWSVGSGEKLFF
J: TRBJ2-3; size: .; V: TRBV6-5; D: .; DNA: TGTGCCAGCAGGCTACAGGGGGCGGGGGGAGATACGCAGTATTTT; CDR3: CASRLQGAGGDTQYF
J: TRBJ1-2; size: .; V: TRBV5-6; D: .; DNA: TGTGCCAGCAGCTCGGGGGTTTCGTATGGCTACACCTTC; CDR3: CASSSGVSYGYTF
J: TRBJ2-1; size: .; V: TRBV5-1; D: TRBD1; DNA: TGCGCCAGCAGCGTAGGGACAGCCAATGAGCAGTTCTTC; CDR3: CASSVGTANEQFF
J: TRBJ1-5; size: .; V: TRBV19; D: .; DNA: TGTGCCAGTAGTTGGGGGAGTCGGCCCCAGCATTTT; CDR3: CASSWGSRPQHF
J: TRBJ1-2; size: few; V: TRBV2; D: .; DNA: TGTGCCAGCAGTGGAGGAAGGGTCGGCTATGGCTACACCTTC; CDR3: CASSGGRVGYGYTF
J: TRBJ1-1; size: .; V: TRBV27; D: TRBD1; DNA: TGTGCCAGCAGTTTCCTTGTGGAGGGGGCACAAAAGACTGAAGCTTTCTTT; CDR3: CASSFLVEGAQKTEAFF
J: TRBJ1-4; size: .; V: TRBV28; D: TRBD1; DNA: TGTGCCAGCAGTCCTCTGGGACAGCCAACTAATGAAAAACTGTTTTTT; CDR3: CASSPLGQPTNEKLFF
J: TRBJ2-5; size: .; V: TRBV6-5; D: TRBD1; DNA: TGTGCCAGCAGTTACTCGGGACAGGTTCTCCAAGAGACCCAGTACTTC; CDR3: CASSYSGQVLQETQYF
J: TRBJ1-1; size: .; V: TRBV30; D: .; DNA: TGTGCCTGGAGTGTGAATCTGGAGGACGAAGCTTTCTTT; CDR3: CAWSVNLEDEAFF
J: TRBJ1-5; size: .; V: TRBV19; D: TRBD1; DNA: TGTGCCAGTAACAAGGACAGGGCCAGCAATCAGCCCCAGCATTTT; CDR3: CASNKDRASNQPQHF
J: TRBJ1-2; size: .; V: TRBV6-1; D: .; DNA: TGTGCCAGCAGCCCGGGATCCTATGGCTACACCTTC; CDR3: CASSPGSYGYTF
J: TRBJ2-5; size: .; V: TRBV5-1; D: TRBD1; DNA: TGCGCCAGCAGCTTGGGGACAGGGACCCTAGTGACCCAGTACTTC; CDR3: CASSLGTGTLVTQYF
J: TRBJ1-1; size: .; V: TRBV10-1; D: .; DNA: TGCGCCAGCAGTGAAAGGACCGAGAACACTGAAGCTTTCTTT; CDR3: CASSERTENTEAFF
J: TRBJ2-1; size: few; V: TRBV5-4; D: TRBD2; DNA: TGTGCCAGCAGCTCTGAGATCTGGACTAGCCAGTTCTTC; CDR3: CASSSEIWTSQFF
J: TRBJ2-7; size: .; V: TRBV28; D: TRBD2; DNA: TGTGCCAGCAGTTCAAGAGACACTAGCGGCTACGAGCAGTACTTC; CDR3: CASSSRDTSGYEQYF
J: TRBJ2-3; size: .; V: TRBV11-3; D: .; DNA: TGTGCCAGCAGCTCGGGACCATCGGGGACGCAGTATTTT; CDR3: CASSSGPSGTQYF
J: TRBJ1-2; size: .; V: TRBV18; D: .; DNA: TGTGCCAGCTCACCACGACAGACAATTAACTATGGCTACACCTTC; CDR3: CASSPRQTINYGYTF
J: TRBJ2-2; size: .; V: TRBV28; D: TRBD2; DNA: TGTGCCAGCAGGTCTGATTCGGGAGGGCTGTTTTTT; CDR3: CASRSDSGGLFF
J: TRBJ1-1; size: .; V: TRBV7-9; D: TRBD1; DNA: TGTGCCAGCAGCCCTAGAGGGGGACAGGGCACTGAAGCTTTCTTT; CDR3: CASSPRGGQGTEAFF
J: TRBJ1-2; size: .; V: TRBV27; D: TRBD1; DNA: TGTGCCAGCAGGGGGAGGACAGGGGGCTTCTATGGCTACACCTTC; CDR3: CASRGRTGGFYGYTF
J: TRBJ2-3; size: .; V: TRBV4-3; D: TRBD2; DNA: TGCGCCAGCAGTCAGGCGGGAGGGCCCACAGATACGCAGTATTTT; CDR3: CASSQAGGPTDTQYF
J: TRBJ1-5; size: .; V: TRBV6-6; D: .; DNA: TGTGCCAGCAAAGGGGATGGCAATCAGCCCCAGCATTTT; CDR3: CASKGDGNQPQHF
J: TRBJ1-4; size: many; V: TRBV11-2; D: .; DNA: TGTGCCAGCAGCCATATCGGGGGTGAAAAACTGTTTTTT; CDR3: CASSHIGGEKLFF
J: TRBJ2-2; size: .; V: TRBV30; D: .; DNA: TGTGCCTGGAGTGGATCCCGAGGCACCGGGGAGCTGTTTTTT; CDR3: CAWSGSRGTGELFF
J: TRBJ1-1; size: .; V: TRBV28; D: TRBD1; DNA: TGTGCCAGCAGTTTAGCCGGGACAGGGAACACTGAAGCTTTCTTT; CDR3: CASSLAGTGNTEAFF
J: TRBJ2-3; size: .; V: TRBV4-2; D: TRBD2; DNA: TGTGCCAGCAGCCAGGGAGGGACTAGCGGGAGGGCCAAAGGGGCAGATACGCAGTATTTT; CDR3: CASSQGGTSGRAKGADTQYF
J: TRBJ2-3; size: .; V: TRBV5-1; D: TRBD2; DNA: TGCGCCAGCAGCTTGGCCCTAGCGGGGGCGACAGATACGCAGTATTTT; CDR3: CASSLALAGATDTQYF
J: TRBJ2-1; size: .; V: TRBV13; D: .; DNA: TGTGCCAGCAGCCCAAGGTGGGGGGGCCCCAATGAGCAGTTCTTC; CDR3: CASSPRWGGPNEQFF
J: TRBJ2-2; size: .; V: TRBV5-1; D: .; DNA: TGCGCCAGCAGCTTTGGTAGCACCGGGGAGCTGTTTTTT; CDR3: CASSFGSTGELFF
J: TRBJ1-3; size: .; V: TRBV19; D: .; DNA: TGTGCCAGTTCAACGGGACGCAGCTCTGGAAACACCATATATTTT; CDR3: CASSTGRSSGNTIYF
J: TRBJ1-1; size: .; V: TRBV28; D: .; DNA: TGTGCCAGCAGTTTACCGGTGAACATGAACACTGAAGCTTTCTTT; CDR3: CASSLPVNMNTEAFF
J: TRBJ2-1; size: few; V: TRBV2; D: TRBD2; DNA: TGTGCCAGCAGTGAAGCAACAGTCGGGACTAGCGGGGGGGAAGAGCAGTTCTTC; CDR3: CASSEATVGTSGGEEQFF
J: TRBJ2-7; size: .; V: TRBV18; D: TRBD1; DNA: TGTGCCAGCTCTTTCGGGACAGGGGACTACGAGCAGTACTTC; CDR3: CASSFGTGDYEQYF